Listed here are 19 T cell receptor beta chains from one sample, sequenced in a study of blood T cell repertoires in COVID-19. The assay was immunoSEQ multiplex PCR, and TCRdb's table has in-frame clones only and misses some. Here the sample spans 130,000 to 150,000 clones, 80% to 90% being singletons. The sequenced material came from peripheral blood. Source of these receptors: a woman aged 40 to 50 with acute or convalescent COVID-19.

V is TRBV2 and J is TRBJ2-5; D unresolved. The CDR3 is made up of 16 amino acids. Trimming pared 3 bases from V and 3 bases from J, leaving 17 bases between. Germline CDR1 reads SNHLY; CDR2 reads FYNNEI. The chain's CDR3 is CASSDAVGSLEETQYF. DNA of the CDR3: TGTGCCAGCAGTGATGCGGTGGGTAGCTTGGAAGAGACCCAGTACTTC.

CDR3 in amino acids: CATSRDPSVNSPLHF. Here the CDR3 DNA reads TGTGCCACCAGCAGAGACCCCTCAGTTAATTCACCCCTCCACTTT. V is TRBV15 and J is TRBJ1-6; D call uncertain. Trimming left V 0 bases short and J 6 bases short, with 9 bases between. The CDR3 covers 15 residues. The V gene's germline CDR1 is LNHNV and CDR2 YYDKDF (reference sequence).

CDR3 in DNA: TGCGCCAGCAGCTTGGGGGACAGTCACACAACTAATGAAAAACTGTTTTTT. This translates into CASSLGDSHTTNEKLFF. J is TRBJ1-4 and V is TRBV5-1; 7 nucleotides match TRBD1. Trimming removed 0 bases from V and 0 bases from J; junction bases left unmatched: 5. The germline V gene has CDR1 SGHRS and CDR2 YFSETQ. This CDR3 has 17 amino acids.

J is TRBJ2-2 and V is TRBV30; tentatively, D is TRBD2 (6 bases). Germline V CDR1 and CDR2: GTSNPN, SVGIG (reference sequence). The CDR3 length is 14 residues. Trimming removed 3 bases at V and 3 bases at J, with 11 bases between. CDR3 sequence reads: CAWSLERDTGELFF. The DNA of the CDR3 is TGTGCCTGGAGCCTTGAGCGGGACACCGGGGAGCTGTTTTTT. Based on the CDR3 plus reference TRBV30 and TRBJ2-2, the full variable domain is SQTIHQWPATLVQPVGSPLSLECTVEGTSNPNLYWYRQAAGRGLQLLFYSVGIGQISSEVPQNLSASRPQDRQFILSSKKLLLSDSGFYLCAWSLERDTGELFFGEGSRLTVL.

This clone was observed once. This chain links TRBV27 with TRBJ1-2, with D possibly matching TRBD1 (6 bases). The germline V and J ends were trimmed by 2 bases and 4 bases, with 11 bases remaining between them. The CDR3 is made up of 14 amino acids. Germline V CDR1 and CDR2: MNHEY, SMNVEV (reference sequence). In DNA, the CDR3 is TGTGCCAGCAGTTTAGGGGGGGGCTTCTATGGCTACACCTTC. Translation: CASSLGGGFYGYTF.

The V gene is TRBV28, the J gene TRBJ2-5; D is ambiguous. V was cut by 5 bases and J by 1 base, with 5 bases left in between. CDR1 MDHEN and CDR2 SYDVKM come from the germline V gene. The CDR3 covers 12 residues. The CDR3 coding sequence is TGTGCCAGCAGTGACACCCAAGAGACCCAGTACTTC. This encodes CASSDTQETQYF.

The V gene is TRBV15, the J gene TRBJ1-2; no clear D. Looked up from germline, CDR1 is LNHNV and CDR2 is YYDKDF (reference sequence). V dropped 0 bases and J dropped 7 bases, with 6 bases sitting between them. CDR3 length: 12 amino acids. For the CDR3, the DNA is TGTGCCACCAGCAGAGATCGGTCTGGCTACACCTTC. It is translated as CATSRDRSGYTF.

V usage is TRBV7-8 and J usage is TRBJ1-1; D is undetermined. Trimming pared 1 base from V and 0 bases from J, leaving 6 bases between. This CDR3 contains 14 residues. Germline V lookup: CDR1 SGHVS, CDR2 FQNEAQ. The CDR3 DNA follows: TGTGCCAGCAGCTTAGGGACTCTGAACACTGAAGCTTTCTTT. Translated, it gives CASSLGTLNTEAFF.

The genes are TRBV27 and TRBJ2-3; 8 bases align to TRBD2. Trimming removed 0 bases from V and 2 bases from J; junction bases left unmatched: 4. This CDR3 has 16 amino acids. Germline loops: CDR1 MNHEY, CDR2 SMNVEV (reference sequence). Written as DNA, the CDR3 is TGTGCCAGCAGTTTATCACTAGCGGACCCCACAGATACGCAGTATTTT. Residues: CASSLSLADPTDTQYF.

This chain joins TRBV4-2 and TRBJ1-2, with D uncertain. Germline CDR1 is LGHNA and CDR2 is YNFKEQ. CDR3 length equals 16 residues. V lost 1 base and J lost 5, with 17 bases in between. The CDR3 here is CASSQVGMGEGYGYTF. The CDR3 bases are TGTGCCAGCAGCCAAGTAGGGATGGGCGAGGGTTATGGCTACACCTTC.

V is TRBV6-5 and J is TRBJ2-7, with TRBD1 matching 9 bases. The germline V gene encodes CDR1 MNHEY and CDR2 SVGAGI. This CDR3 is 14 amino acids long. Germline trimming cut 5 bases from V and 3 bases from J; bases unmatched to any gene: 5. CDR3: CASSRTGAIYEQYF. CDR3 DNA sequence: TGTGCCAGCAGTCGGACAGGGGCGATCTACGAGCAGTACTTC.

This clone was counted between two and nine times. This sequence joins TRBV7-2 and TRBJ2-7; 9 nucleotides agree with TRBD2. CDR1 and CDR2 (germline): SGHTA, FQGNSA. The CDR3 consists of 14 residues. V lost 4 bases, J lost 3 bases, and 4 bases stayed unmatched. In DNA, the CDR3 is TGTGCCAGCAGCTCCGGGACTAGCTACTACGAGCAGTACTTC. Translated: CASSSGTSYYEQYF.

This clone has only a few counts. The chain joins TRBV2 to TRBJ1-2; the D gene is possibly TRBD1 (5 bases). The V gene lost 3 bases and the J gene lost 5 bases, with 7 bases spanning the gap. CDR1 and CDR2 (germline): SNHLY, FYNNEI. This CDR3 comprises 12 residues. The CDR3, as DNA: TGTGCCAGCAGTGAGGGGCCATATGGCTACACCTTC. Translation: CASSEGPYGYTF.

CDR3 loop: CASSLWEGERNGELFF. The DNA for the CDR3 is TGTGCCAGCAGTTTATGGGAGGGAGAACGGAACGGGGAGCTGTTTTTT. The V call is TRBV28, the J call TRBJ2-2; weak D call: TRBD2 (6 bases). V dropped 0 bases and J dropped 7 bases, with 15 bases sitting between them. Germline values: CDR1 MDHEN, CDR2 SYDVKM. The CDR3 extends over 16 amino acids.

The J gene is TRBJ1-2, the V gene TRBV20-1; the D gene is possibly TRBD1 (5 bases). V gave up 3 bases and J gave up 6 bases, with 17 bases separating them. This CDR3 is 14 amino acids long. Germline values: CDR1 DFQATT, CDR2 SNEGSKA (reference sequence). In DNA form, the CDR3 reads TGCAGTGCTAGTCGCGGCCAGGGAATCAATGGCTACACCTTC. This sequence encodes CSASRGQGINGYTF.

This chain uses TRBV24-1 with TRBJ2-7; 13 bases match TRBD2. CDR1 and CDR2 from the germline V gene are KGHDR and SFDVKD. J lost 5 bases, V lost 6 bases, and 12 bases had no gene match. The CDR3 runs to 17 residues. The CDR3 here is CATSPGTSGTRTDEQYF. The DNA of the CDR3 is TGTGCCACCAGTCCCGGGACTAGCGGGACCCGGACGGACGAGCAGTACTTC.

This chain's CDR3 is CASSQGESVSYEQYF. In DNA, the CDR3 is TGCGCCAGCAGCCAAGGGGAGAGTGTCTCCTACGAGCAGTACTTC. The rearrangement links TRBV4-1 to TRBJ2-7, with D tentatively TRBD2 (5 bases). The V gene's germline CDR1 is MGHRA and CDR2 YSYEKL. The CDR3 sequence is 15 residues long. V was trimmed by 1 base and J by 0 bases, leaving 10 bases between them.

This chain joins TRBV6-2 or TRBV6-3 and TRBJ2-7; tentative D call: TRBD1 (6 bases). The CDR3 length is 15 residues. Germline CDR1 and CDR2: MNHEY and SVGEGT. With 0 bases removed from V and 3 bases from J, the gap between germline ends came to 12 bases. The CDR3 DNA is TGTGCCAGCAGTTACTCAGGGGGATTCCTCTACGAGCAGTACTTC. Translation gives CASSYSGGFLYEQYF.

This clone was observed a handful of times. The V gene is TRBV5-4, the J gene TRBJ1-1; D gene unclear. The V end was cut by 0 bases, the J end by 4 bases, with 13 bases between. The CDR3 contains 15 residues. The V gene's germline CDR1 is SGHNT and CDR2 YYREEE (reference sequence). CDR3 DNA: TGTGCCAGCAGCTTGGGCCTGGGAGTCGGCACTGAAGCTTTCTTT. Translated: CASSLGLGVGTEAFF.